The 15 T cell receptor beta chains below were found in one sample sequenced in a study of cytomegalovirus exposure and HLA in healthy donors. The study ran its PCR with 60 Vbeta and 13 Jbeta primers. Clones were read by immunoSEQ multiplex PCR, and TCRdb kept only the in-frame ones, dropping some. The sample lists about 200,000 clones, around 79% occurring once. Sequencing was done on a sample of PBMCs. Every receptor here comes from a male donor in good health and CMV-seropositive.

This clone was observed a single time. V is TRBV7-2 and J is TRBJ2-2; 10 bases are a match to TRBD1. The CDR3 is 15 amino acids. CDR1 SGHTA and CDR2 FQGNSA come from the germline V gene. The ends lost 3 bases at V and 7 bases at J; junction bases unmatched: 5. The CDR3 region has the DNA TGTGCCAGCAGCTTCGACAGGGGGCCATACGGGGAGCTGTTTTTT. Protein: CASSFDRGPYGELFF. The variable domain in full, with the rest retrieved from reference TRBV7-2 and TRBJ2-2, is GAGVSQSPSNKVTEKGKDVELRCDPISGHTALYWYRQSLGQGLEFLIYFQGNSAPDKSGLPSDRFSAERTGGSVSTLTIQRTQQEDSAVYLCASSFDRGPYGELFFGEGSRLTVL.

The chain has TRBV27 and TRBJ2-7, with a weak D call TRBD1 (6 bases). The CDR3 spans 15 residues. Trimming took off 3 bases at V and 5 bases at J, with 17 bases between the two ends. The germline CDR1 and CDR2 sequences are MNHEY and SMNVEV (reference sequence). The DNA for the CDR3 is TGTGCCAGCAGTTTCCATCCACCAGGGGTCCACGAGCAGTACTTC. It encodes CASSFHPPGVHEQYF.

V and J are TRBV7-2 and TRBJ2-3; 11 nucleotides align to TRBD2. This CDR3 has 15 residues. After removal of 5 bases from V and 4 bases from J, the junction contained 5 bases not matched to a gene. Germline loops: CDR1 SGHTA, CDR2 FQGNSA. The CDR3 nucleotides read TGTGCCAGCAGCATTAGCGGGGGGGCCGCAGATACGCAGTATTTT. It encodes CASSISGGAADTQYF.

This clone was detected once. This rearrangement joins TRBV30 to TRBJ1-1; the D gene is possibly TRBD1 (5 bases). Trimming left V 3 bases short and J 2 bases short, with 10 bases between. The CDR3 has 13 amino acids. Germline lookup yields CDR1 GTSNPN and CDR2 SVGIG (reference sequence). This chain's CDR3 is CAWRLTVNTEAFF. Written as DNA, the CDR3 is TGTGCCTGGAGACTGACAGTAAACACTGAAGCTTTCTTT.

This CDR3 reads CASSRQGYEQYF. DNA for the CDR3: TGTGCCAGCAGCCGACAGGGCTACGAGCAGTACTTC. The rearrangement joins TRBV7-2 to TRBJ2-7; 7 nucleotides line up with TRBD1. Germline CDR1 is SGHTA and CDR2 is FQGNSA. The CDR3 is 12 amino acids. V lost 5 bases and J lost 3; bases outside the gene matches: 1.

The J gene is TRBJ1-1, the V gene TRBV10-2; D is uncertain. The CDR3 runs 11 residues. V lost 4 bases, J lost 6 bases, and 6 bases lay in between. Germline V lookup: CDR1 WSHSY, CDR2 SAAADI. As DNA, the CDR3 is TGCGCCAGCAGTGGGGAGGCTGAAGCTTTCTTT. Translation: CASSGEAEAFF.

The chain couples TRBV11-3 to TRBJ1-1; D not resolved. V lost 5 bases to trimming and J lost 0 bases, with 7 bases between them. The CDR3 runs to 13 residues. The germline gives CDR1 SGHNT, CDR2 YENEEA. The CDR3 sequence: CASSLGVNTEAFF. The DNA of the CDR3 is TGTGCCAGCAGCCTGGGCGTGAACACTGAAGCTTTCTTT.

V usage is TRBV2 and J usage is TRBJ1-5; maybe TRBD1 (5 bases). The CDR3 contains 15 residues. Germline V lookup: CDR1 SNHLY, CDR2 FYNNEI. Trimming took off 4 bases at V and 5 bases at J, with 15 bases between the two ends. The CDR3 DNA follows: TGTGCCAGCAGTGTATCGGGGGTTCCATATCAGCCCCAGCATTTT. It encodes CASSVSGVPYQPQHF.

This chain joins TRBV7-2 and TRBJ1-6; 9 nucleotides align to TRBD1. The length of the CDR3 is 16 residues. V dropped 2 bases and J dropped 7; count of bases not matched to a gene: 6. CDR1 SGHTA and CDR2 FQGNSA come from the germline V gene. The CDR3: CASSLSLTGGNSPLHF. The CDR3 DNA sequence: TGTGCCAGCAGCTTAAGTTTAACAGGGGGCAATTCACCCCTCCACTTT.

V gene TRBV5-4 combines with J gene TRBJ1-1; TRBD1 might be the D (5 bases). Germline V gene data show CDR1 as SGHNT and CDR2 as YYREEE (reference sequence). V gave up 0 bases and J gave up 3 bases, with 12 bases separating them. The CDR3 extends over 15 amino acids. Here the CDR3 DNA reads TGTGCCAGCAGCTTGGCGGGCAGACAGTACACTGAAGCTTTCTTT. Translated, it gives CASSLAGRQYTEAFF.

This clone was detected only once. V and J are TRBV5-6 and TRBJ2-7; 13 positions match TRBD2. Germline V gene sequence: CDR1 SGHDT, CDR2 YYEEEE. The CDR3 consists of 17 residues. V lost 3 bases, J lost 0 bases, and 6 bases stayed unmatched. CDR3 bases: TGTGCCAGCAGCTCGGGACTAGCGGGGCTTAGCTCCTACGAGCAGTACTTC. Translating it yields CASSSGLAGLSSYEQYF.

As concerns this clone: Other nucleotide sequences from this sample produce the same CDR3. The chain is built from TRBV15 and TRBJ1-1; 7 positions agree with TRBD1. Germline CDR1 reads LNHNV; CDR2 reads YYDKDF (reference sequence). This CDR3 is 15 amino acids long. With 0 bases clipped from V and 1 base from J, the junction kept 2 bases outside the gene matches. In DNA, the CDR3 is TGTGCCACCAGCAGAGATCGGACAGGGAACACTGAAGCTTTCTTT. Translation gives CATSRDRTGNTEAFF.

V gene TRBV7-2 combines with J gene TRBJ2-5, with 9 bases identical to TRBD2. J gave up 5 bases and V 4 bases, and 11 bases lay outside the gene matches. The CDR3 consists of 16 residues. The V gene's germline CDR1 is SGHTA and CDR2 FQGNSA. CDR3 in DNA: TGTGCCAGCAGCTCCGGCGGTAGCGGGGGACTGGAGACCCAGTACTTC. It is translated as CASSSGGSGGLETQYF.

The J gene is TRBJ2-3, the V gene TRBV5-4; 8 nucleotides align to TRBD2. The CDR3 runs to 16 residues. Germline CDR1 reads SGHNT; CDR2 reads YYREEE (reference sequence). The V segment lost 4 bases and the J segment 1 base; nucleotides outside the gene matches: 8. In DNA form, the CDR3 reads TGTGCCAGCAGCGAATTAACTAGCGGCCGCACAGATACGCAGTATTTT. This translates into CASSELTSGRTDTQYF. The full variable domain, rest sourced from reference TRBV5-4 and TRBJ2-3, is ETGVTQSPTHLIKTRGQQVTLRCSSQSGHNTVSWYQQALGQGPQFIFQYYREEENGRGNFPPRFSGLQFPNYSSELNVNALELDDSALYLCASSELTSGRTDTQYFGPGTRLTVL.

CDR3 sequence reads: CASSGVNTEAFF. The CDR3 DNA is TGTGCCAGTTCGGGGGTGAACACTGAAGCTTTCTTT. This chain uses TRBV9 with TRBJ1-1; D perhaps matches TRBD1 (5 bases). The V end was cut by 8 bases, the J end by 0 bases, with 8 bases between. The germline V gene has CDR1 SGDLS and CDR2 YYNGEE. The CDR3 consists of 12 residues.